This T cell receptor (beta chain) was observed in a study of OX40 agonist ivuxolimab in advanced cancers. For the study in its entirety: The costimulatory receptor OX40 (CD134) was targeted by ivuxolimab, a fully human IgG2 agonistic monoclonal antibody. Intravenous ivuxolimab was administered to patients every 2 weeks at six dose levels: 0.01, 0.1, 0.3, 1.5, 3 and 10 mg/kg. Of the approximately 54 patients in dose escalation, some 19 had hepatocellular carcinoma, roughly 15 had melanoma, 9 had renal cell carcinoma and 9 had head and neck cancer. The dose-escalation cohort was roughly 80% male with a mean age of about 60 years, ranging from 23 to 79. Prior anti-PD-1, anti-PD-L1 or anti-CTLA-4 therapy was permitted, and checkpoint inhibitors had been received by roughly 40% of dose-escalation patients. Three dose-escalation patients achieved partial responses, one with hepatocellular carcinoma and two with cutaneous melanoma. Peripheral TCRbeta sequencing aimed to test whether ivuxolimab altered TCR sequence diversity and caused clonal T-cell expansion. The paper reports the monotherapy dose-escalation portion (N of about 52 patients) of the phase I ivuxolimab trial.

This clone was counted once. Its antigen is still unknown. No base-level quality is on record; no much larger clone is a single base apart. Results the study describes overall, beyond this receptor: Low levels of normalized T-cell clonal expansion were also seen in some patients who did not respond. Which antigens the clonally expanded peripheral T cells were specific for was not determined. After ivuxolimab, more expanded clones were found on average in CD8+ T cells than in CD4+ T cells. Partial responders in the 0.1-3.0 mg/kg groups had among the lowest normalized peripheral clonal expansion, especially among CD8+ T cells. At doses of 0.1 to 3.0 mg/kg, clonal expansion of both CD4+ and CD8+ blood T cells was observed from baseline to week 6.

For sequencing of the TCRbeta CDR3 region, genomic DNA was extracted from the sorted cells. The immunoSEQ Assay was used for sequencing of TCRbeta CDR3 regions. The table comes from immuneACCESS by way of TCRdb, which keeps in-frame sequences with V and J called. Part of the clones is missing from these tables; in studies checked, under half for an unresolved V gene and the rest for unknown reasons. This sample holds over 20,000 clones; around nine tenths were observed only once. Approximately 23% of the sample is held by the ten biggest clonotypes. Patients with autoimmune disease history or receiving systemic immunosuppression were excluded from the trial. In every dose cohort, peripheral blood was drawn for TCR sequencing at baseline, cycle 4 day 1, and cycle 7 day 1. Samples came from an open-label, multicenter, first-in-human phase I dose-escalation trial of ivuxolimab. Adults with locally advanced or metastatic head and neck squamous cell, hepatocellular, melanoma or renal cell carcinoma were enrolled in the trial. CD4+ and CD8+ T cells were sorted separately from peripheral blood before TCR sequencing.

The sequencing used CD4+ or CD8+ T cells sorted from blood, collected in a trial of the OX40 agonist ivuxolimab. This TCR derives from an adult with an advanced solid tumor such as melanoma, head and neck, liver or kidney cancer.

The nucleotide sequence reads as follows: TGCGCCAGCAGATTTCTTGGTGGAGACAGCAACTATGGCTACACCTTC. Its translation is CASRFLGGDSNYGYTF. This chain is built from TRBV5-1 and TRBJ1-2; TRBD1 could be the D gene, as 5 bases match. From a lookup of the germline V gene, CDR1 and CDR2 are SGHRS and YFSETQ. V gives up 5 bases and J gives up 2 bases, and the segment between their germline ends measures 19 bases. From the cysteine up to the phenylalanine, the CDR3 has a length of 16 residues. Of the read, only the CDR3 DNA is kept; its 48 bases are in frame from base 1.